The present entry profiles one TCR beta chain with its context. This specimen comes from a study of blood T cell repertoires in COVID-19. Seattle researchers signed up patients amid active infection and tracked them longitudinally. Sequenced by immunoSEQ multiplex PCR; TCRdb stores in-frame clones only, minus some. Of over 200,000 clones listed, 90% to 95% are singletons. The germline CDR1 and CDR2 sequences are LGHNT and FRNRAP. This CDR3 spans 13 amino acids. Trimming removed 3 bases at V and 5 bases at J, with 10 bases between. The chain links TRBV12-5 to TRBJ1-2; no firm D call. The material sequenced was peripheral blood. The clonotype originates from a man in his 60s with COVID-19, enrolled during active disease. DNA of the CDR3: TGTGCTAGTGGTTTTGGCGGAGATTATGGCTACACCTTC. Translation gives CASGFGGDYGYTF.